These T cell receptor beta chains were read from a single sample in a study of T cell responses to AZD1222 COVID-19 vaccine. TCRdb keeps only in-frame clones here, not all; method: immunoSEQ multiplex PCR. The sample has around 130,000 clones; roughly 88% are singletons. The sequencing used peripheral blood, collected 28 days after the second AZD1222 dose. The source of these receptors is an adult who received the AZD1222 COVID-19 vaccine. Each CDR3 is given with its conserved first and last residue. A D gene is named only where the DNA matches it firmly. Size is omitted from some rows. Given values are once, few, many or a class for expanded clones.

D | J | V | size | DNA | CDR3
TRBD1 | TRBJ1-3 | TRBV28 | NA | TGTGCCAGCAGCCCCGACAGGGGGCGAGGAAACACCATATATTTT | CASSPDRGRGNTIYF
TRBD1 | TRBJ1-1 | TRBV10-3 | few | TGTGCCATCAGGGGGACAGAGAACACTGAAGCTTTCTTT | CAIRGTENTEAFF
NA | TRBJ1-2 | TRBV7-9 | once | TGTGCCAGCAGCCAAGCACAGATCTATGGCTACACCTTC | CASSQAQIYGYTF
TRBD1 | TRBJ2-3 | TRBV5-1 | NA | TGCGCCAGCAGCTGGGGGACAGGGCTTGAAGATACGCAGTATTTT | CASSWGTGLEDTQYF
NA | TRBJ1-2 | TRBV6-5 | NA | TGTGCCAGCAGTTACTGGGAGGGGACAAACTATGGCTACACCTTC | CASSYWEGTNYGYTF
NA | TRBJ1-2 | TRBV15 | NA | TGTGCCACCAGCAGCGGGGGTGACTATGGCTACACCTTC | CATSSGGDYGYTF
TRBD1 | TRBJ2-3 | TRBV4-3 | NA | TGCGCCAGCAGCCCAACCCTACCGGGACAGGGATCAGATACGCAGTATTTT | CASSPTLPGQGSDTQYF
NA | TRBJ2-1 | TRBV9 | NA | TGTGCCAGCAGCGTAGCGGGTGGCTCCTACAATGAGCAGTTCTTC | CASSVAGGSYNEQFF
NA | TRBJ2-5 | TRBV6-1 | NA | TGTGCCAGCAGTGAACGGCGGGGTTGGGAAGAGACCCAGTACTTC | CASSERRGWEETQYF
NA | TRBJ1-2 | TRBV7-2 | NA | TGTGCCAGCAGCACCAGGACCGCCCCCTATGGCTACACCTTC | CASSTRTAPYGYTF
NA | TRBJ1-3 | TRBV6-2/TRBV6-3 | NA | TGTGCCAGCAGTCTCCGTGGTCTCCGCTCTGGAAACACCATATATTTT | CASSLRGLRSGNTIYF
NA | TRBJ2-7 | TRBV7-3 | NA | TGTGCCAGCAGCTTAACTAGAGCAGGGGACCGCTCCTACGAGCAGTACTTC | CASSLTRAGDRSYEQYF
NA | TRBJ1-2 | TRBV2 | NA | TGTGCCAGCATTGTTGGGGGTCTTGGCTACACCTTC | CASIVGGLGYTF
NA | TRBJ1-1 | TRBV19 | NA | TGTGCCAGTAACCCCTCCCGGGACACTGAAGCTTTCTTT | CASNPSRDTEAFF
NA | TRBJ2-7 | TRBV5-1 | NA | TGCGCCAGCAGCTTAGCACAGAACGAGCAGTACTTC | CASSLAQNEQYF
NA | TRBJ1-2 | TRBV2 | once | TGTGCCAGCAGTGTTCGTACCGTCCGGGGCTACACCTTC | CASSVRTVRGYTF
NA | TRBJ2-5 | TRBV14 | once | TGTGCCAGCAGCCAAGATAGCCAGACCCAGTACTTC | CASSQDSQTQYF
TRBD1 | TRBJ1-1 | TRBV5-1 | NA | TGCGCCAGCAGCGGGACAGGGCAAAACACTGAAGCTTTCTTT | CASSGTGQNTEAFF
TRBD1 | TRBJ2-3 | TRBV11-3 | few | TGTGCCAGCAGCCTAAGAGCCGCGGACAGGGGGGGCTTCACAGATACGCAGTATTTT | CASSLRAADRGGFTDTQYF
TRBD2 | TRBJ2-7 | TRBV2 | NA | TGTGCCAGCAGGATCGGACTAGCGGGAGGATACGAGCAGTACTTC | CASRIGLAGGYEQYF
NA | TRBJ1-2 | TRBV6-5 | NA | TGTGCCAGCAGTTACTCTAGGGAGATGAGGGGCTACACCTTC | CASSYSREMRGYTF
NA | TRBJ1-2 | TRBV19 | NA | TGTGCCAGTAGTATTAAAGAGGGTATTTTTACCGGCTACACCTTC | CASSIKEGIFTGYTF
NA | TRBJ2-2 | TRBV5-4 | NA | TGTGCCAGCAGCTTTTTGCACGTCCAGAACACCGGGGAGCTGTTTTTT | CASSFLHVQNTGELFF
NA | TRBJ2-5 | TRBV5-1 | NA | TGCGCCAGCAGCTTGGTAGGTGTAGCCAGCGGTGCACAAGAGACCCAGTACTTC | CASSLVGVASGAQETQYF
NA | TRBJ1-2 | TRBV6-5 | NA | TGTGCCAGCAGAAACATCTATGGCTACACCTTC | CASRNIYGYTF
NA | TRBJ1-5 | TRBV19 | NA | TGTGCCAGTAGTATAGATGCACGGTATCAGCCCCAGCATTTT | CASSIDARYQPQHF
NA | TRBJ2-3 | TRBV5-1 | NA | TGCGCCAGCAGCCCTGAAGCGGGTAGAGGCACAGATACGCAGTATTTT | CASSPEAGRGTDTQYF
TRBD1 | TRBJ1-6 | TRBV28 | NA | TGTGCCAGCAGTTCCGGGACAGGCTATTCACCCCTCCACTTT | CASSSGTGYSPLHF
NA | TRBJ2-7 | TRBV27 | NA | TGTGCCAGCAGACGGACGGGAGTCTACGAGCAGTACTTC | CASRRTGVYEQYF
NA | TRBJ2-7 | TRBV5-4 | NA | TGTGCCAGCAGCTTGAATATGGATACGGTATACGAGCAGTACTTC | CASSLNMDTVYEQYF
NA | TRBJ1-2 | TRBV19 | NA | TGTGCCAGTAGTCCGCCGGGAGCTTACTACTATGGCTACACCTTC | CASSPPGAYYYGYTF
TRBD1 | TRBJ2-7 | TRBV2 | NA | TGTGCCAGCACTATGATCGGGACAGGGGTGAGCTACGAGCAGTACTTC | CASTMIGTGVSYEQYF
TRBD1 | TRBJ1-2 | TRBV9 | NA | TGTGCCAGCAGCGTAGTAGGGGGCGTAGGTGGCTACACCTTC | CASSVVGGVGGYTF
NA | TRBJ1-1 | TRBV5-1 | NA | TGCGCCAGCAGCCCCATAGCTGGTGGGAACACTGAAGCTTTCTTT | CASSPIAGGNTEAFF
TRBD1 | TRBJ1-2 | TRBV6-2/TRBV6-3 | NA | TGTGCCAGCAGTTACTACCAGGGGGCAGATAACTATGGCTACACCTTC | CASSYYQGADNYGYTF
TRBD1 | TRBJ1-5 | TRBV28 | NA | TGTGCCAGCAGTTTTAATCTGGCTGGGACAGGCTATCAGCCCCAGCATTTT | CASSFNLAGTGYQPQHF
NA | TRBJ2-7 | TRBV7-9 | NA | TGTGCCAGCAGCTTAGTTGCTGGGAGTCACGAGCAGTACTTC | CASSLVAGSHEQYF
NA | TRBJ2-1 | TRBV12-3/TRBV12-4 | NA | TGTGCCAGTGGGTCACAGCGGATCGGGCAGTTCTTC | CASGSQRIGQFF
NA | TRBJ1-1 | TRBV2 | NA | TGTGCCAGCAGTGTTTCGAGTCCTACGAACACTGAAGCTTTCTTT | CASSVSSPTNTEAFF
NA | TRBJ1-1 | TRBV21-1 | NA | TGTGCCAGCAGCCGCCGGACAGGGGAGGGCACTGAAGCTTTCTTT | CASSRRTGEGTEAFF
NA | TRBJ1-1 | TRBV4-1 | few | TGCGCCAGCAGTTTACAGGGTTCTGGGACGGAAGCTTTCTTT | CASSLQGSGTEAFF
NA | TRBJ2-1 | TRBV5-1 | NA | TGCGCCAGCAGCCCACAAGGAATAGATTACAATGAGCAGTTCTTC | CASSPQGIDYNEQFF
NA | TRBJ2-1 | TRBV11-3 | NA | TGTGCCAGCAGCTTAGATTCGGGGAGGGGGACATACAATGAGCAGTTCTTC | CASSLDSGRGTYNEQFF
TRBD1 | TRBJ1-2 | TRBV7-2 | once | TGTGCCAGCAGCCCAGGGACAGGGAGAGAATATGGCTACACCTTC | CASSPGTGREYGYTF
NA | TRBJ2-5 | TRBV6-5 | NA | TGTGCCAGCAGTTACTCGACGACAGGAGGTCAGGAGACCCAGTACTTC | CASSYSTTGGQETQYF
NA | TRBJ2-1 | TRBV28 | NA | TGTGCCAGCGAAACCCCTGGATACAATGAGCAGTTCTTC | CASETPGYNEQFF
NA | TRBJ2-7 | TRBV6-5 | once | TGTGCCAGCACCCGACAGGCAGTGGACTACGAGCAGTACTTC | CASTRQAVDYEQYF
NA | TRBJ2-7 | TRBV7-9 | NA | TGTGCCAGCACCGGACGATCCTACGAGCAGTACTTC | CASTGRSYEQYF
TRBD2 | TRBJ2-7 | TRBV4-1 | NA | TGCGCCAGCAGCCAAGGCGTCGGGGGGACCCTCGACGAGCAGTACTTC | CASSQGVGGTLDEQYF
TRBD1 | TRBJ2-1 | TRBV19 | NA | TGTGCCAGTAGTAGGGGACAGGGCTTATACAATGAGCAGTTCTTC | CASSRGQGLYNEQFF
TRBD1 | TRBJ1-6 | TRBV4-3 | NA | TGCGCCAGCAGCCGTTCGGAGGTGAGACAGGGAGGGAATTCACCCCTCCACTTT | CASSRSEVRQGGNSPLHF
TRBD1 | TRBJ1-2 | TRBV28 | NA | TGTGCCAGCAGTTCTCCCCAGGGGGCGACGGACTATGGCTACACCTTC | CASSSPQGATDYGYTF
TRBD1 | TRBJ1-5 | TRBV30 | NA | TGTGCAACCGGGACAGGGGCTGGGGGCAATCAGCCCCAGCATTTT | CATGTGAGGNQPQHF
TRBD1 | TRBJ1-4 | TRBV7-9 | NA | TGTGCCAGCAGCTCCCCGGACAGGGATGAAAAACTGTTTTTT | CASSSPDRDEKLFF
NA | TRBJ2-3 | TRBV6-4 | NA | TGTGCCAGCAGTGAGCAGGTCACAGATACGCAGTATTTT | CASSEQVTDTQYF